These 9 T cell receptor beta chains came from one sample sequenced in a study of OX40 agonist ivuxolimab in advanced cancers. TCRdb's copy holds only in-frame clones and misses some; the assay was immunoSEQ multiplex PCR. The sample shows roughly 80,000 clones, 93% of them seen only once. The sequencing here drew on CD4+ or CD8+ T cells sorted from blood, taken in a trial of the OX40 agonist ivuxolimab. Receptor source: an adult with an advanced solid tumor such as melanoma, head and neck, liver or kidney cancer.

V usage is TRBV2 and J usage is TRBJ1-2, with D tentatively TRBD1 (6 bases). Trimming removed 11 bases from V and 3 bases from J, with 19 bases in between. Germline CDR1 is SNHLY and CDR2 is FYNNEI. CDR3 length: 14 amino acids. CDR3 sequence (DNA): TGTGCCCTGTATATGACAGGTCGTCACTATGGCTACACCTTC. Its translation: CALYMTGRHYGYTF.

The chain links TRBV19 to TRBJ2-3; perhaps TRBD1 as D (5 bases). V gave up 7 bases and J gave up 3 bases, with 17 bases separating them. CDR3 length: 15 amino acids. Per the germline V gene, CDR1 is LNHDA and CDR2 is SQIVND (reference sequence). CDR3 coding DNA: TGTGCCAGTACCATGGGGTCTAGGGGTACAGATACGCAGTATTTT. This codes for CASTMGSRGTDTQYF.

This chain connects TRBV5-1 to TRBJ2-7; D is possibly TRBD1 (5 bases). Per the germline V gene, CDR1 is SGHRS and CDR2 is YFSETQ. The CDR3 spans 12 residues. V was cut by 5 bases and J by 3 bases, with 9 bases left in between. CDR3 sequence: CASRDTDYEQYF. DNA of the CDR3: TGCGCCAGCAGGGACACGGACTACGAGCAGTACTTC.

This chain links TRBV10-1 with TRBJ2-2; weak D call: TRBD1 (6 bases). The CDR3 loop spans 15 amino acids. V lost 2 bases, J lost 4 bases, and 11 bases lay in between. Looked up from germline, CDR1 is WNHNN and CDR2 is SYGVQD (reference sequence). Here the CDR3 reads CASSETQGPTGELFF. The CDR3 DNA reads TGCGCCAGCAGTGAGACACAGGGTCCCACCGGGGAGCTGTTTTTT.

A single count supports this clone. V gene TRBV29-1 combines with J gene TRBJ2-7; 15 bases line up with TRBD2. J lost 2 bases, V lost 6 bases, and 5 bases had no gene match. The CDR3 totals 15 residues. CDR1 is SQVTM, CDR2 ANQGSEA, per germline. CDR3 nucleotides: TGCAGCGTCGTGGGACTAGCGGGAGGCGCCTACGAGCAGTACTTC. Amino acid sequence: CSVVGLAGGAYEQYF.

The CDR3 DNA is TGTGCCAGTAGTGGGGTGGGCCCGAACACTGAAGCTTTCTTT. Translation gives CASSGVGPNTEAFF. The V gene is TRBV19, the J gene TRBJ1-1; D ambiguous. CDR3 length: 14 amino acids. V lost 5 bases to trimming and J lost 1 base, with 11 bases between them. Germline V gene sequence: CDR1 LNHDA, CDR2 SQIVND (reference sequence).

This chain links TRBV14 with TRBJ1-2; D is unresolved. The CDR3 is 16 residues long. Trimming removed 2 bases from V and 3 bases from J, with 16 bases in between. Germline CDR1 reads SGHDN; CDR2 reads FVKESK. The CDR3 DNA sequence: TGTGCCAGCAGCCAATATGGGGAGGGATTGGACTATGGCTACACCTTC. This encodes CASSQYGEGLDYGYTF.

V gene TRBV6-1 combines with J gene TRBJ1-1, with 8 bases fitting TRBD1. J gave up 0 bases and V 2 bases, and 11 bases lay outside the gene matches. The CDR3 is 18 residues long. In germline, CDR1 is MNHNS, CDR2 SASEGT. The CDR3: CASSELIPQGAMNTEAFF. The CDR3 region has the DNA TGTGCCAGCAGTGAACTTATCCCCCAGGGGGCGATGAACACTGAAGCTTTCTTT.

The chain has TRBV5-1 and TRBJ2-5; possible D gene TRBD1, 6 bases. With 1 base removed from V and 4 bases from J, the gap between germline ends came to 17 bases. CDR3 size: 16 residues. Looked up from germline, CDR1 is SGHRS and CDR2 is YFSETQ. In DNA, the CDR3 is TGCGCCAGCAGCTTGAGGACAGCCTCAGTGGGAGAGACCCAGTACTTC. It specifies CASSLRTASVGETQYF. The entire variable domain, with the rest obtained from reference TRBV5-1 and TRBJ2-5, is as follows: KAGVTQTPRYLIKTRGQQVTLSCSPISGHRSVSWYQQTPGQGLQFLFEYFSETQRNKGNFPGRFSGRQFSNSRSEMNVSTLELGDSALYLCASSLRTASVGETQYFGPGTRLLVL.